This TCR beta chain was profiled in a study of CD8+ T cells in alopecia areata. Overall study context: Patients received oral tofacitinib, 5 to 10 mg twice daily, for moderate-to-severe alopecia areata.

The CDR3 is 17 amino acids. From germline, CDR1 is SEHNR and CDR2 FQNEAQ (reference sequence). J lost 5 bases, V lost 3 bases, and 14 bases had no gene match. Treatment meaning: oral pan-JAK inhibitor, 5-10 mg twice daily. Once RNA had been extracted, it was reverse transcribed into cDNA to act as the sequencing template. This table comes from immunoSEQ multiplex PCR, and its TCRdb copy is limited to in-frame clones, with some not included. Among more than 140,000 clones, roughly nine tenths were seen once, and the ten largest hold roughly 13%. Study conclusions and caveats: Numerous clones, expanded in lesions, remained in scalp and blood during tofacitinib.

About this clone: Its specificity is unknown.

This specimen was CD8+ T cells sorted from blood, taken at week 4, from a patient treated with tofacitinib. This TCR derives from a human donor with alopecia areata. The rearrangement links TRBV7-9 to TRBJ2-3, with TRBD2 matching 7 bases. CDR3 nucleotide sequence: TGTGCCAGCAGCTTCCTTACTAGCTCCCCGGGGGGAGATACGCAGTATTTT. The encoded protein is CASSFLTSSPGGDTQYF.